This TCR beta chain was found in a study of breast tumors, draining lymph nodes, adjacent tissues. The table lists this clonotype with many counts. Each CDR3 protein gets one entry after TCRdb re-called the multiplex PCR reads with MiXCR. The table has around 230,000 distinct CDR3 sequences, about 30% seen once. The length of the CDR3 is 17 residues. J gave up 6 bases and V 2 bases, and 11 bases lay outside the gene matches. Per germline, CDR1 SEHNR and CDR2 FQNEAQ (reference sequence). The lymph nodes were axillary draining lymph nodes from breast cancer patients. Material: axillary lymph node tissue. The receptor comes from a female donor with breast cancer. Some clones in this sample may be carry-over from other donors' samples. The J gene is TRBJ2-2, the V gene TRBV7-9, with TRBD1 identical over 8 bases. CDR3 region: CASSLLLQGANAGELFF. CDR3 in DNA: TGTGCCAGCAGCTTATTGCTGCAGGGGGCTAATGCCGGGGAGCTGTTTTTT.